These T cell receptor beta chains were read from a single sample in a study of PD-1 blockade in classical Hodgkin lymphoma. Profiling relied on immunoSEQ multiplex PCR, and the TCRdb table lists in-frame clones only, not all of them. This sample has 55,000 to 75,000 clones, with more than 85% found just once. This sample comprised peripheral blood mononuclear cells (PBMCs), obtained at baseline. Source of these receptors: a human donor with classical Hodgkin lymphoma. Both conserved end residues are part of each CDR3. The D gene is left open where the match is weak. Size is omitted from some rows. Given values are once, few, many or a class for expanded clones.

CDR3 DNA,CDR3 protein,J gene,D gene,clone size,V gene
TGTGCCAGCAGCTTCGGAGGGACGGGCGAGCAGTACTTC,CASSFGGTGEQYF,TRBJ2-7,-,-,TRBV5-4
TGTGCCAGCGGACTAGCGGCCGAGCAGTACTTC,CASGLAAEQYF,TRBJ2-7,TRBD2,-,TRBV2
TGTGCCAGCAGCATCGGGGCAGGCCACACTGAAGCTTTCTTT,CASSIGAGHTEAFF,TRBJ1-1,-,-,TRBV25-1
TGTGCCAGCAGCCATAGTAGCGGGGCCGTCTACGAGCAGTACTTC,CASSHSSGAVYEQYF,TRBJ2-7,TRBD2,-,TRBV7-9
TGCGCCAGCAGCTTGTCCCCGAATGAGCAGTTCTTC,CASSLSPNEQFF,TRBJ2-1,-,-,TRBV5-1
TGTGCCAGCAGTTTATCAGGGTACCATGGCTACACCTTC,CASSLSGYHGYTF,TRBJ1-2,-,-,TRBV27
TGCGCCAGCAGCTTGCTAGGGCTTACAGGGGGCAGGCCTGAAGCTTTCTTT,CASSLLGLTGGRPEAFF,TRBJ1-1,TRBD1,once,TRBV5-1
TGTGCCAGCAGGCCGGGACTAAATCACAATGAGCAGTTCTTC,CASRPGLNHNEQFF,TRBJ2-1,TRBD2,-,TRBV2
TGTGCCAGCAGTTTATTCTACCGGGACAGGGGGTCCAGCTACTATAATTCACCCCTCCACTTT,CASSLFYRDRGSSYYNSPLHF,TRBJ1-6,TRBD1,-,TRBV27
TGTGCCTGGAGTGTAGCAGGGCGCGGATCTCTGAGAGGAAACACCATATATTTT,CAWSVAGRGSLRGNTIYF,TRBJ1-3,-,-,TRBV30
TGCGCCAGCAGCTTGGTCGGGTACCAGCCCCAGCATTTT,CASSLVGYQPQHF,TRBJ1-5,-,-,TRBV5-1
TGTGCCAGCAGCCCCCGACGGGTTGGTCCGCCCCAGCATTTT,CASSPRRVGPPQHF,TRBJ1-5,-,-,TRBV28
TGTGCCAGCAGGTTACCAGGACAGGGGGCGTCCGGGGAGCTGTTTTTT,CASRLPGQGASGELFF,TRBJ2-2,TRBD1,-,TRBV2
TGTGCCAAAACCCCCCCGTGGACAGGCTACTCTGGAAACACCATATATTTT,CAKTPPWTGYSGNTIYF,TRBJ1-3,TRBD1,-,TRBV5-8
TGTGCCAGCAGCGTAAGTTTGATTGCCCCGCACAATGAGCAGTTCTTC,CASSVSLIAPHNEQFF,TRBJ2-1,-,once,TRBV9
TGTGCCAGCAGCTTAGCCGGACTAGTATCAGATACGCAGTATTTT,CASSLAGLVSDTQYF,TRBJ2-3,TRBD2,-,TRBV7-2
TGTGCCTGGAGTGTTATAGGGGGATTGGAGACCCAGTACTTC,CAWSVIGGLETQYF,TRBJ2-5,-,-,TRBV30
TGCGCCAGCAGCTCGCCTATGACAGGGACCACAGATACGCAGTATTTT,CASSSPMTGTTDTQYF,TRBJ2-3,TRBD1,-,TRBV5-1
TGTGCCAGTAGTACTACGTGGGAACCCAATCAGCCCCAGCATTTT,CASSTTWEPNQPQHF,TRBJ1-5,-,-,TRBV19
TGTGCCAGCAGCCCAACTAGCGGGGGATCTCGGGATACGCAGTATTTT,CASSPTSGGSRDTQYF,TRBJ2-3,TRBD2,-,TRBV7-3
TGCGCCAGCGCCCCGACTAGCGGGCGAAATGAGCAGTTCTTC,CASAPTSGRNEQFF,TRBJ2-1,TRBD2,-,TRBV5-1
TGTGCCAGCAGTTTAACGGGACAGGGGGGGGACGAGCAGTACTTC,CASSLTGQGGDEQYF,TRBJ2-7,TRBD1,-,TRBV28
TGTGCCAGCAGTTTGGGGACAGGGGCTGACTCCTACGAGCAGTACTTC,CASSLGTGADSYEQYF,TRBJ2-7,TRBD1,-,TRBV27
TGTGCCAGCAGTTTAGGAGGGGGACCTAATGAAAAACTGTTTTTT,CASSLGGGPNEKLFF,TRBJ1-4,-,-,TRBV28
TGTGCCAGCAGCCAAGAAACCACAGTACGCGGCTACACCTTC,CASSQETTVRGYTF,TRBJ1-2,-,-,TRBV14
TGCGCCAGCAGCACACAGGGGGCGAACACTGAAGCTTTCTTT,CASSTQGANTEAFF,TRBJ1-1,TRBD1,-,TRBV5-1
TGTGCCAGCAGGCCTCAGGGGGCGCTGAATGGCTACACCTTC,CASRPQGALNGYTF,TRBJ1-2,TRBD1,-,TRBV6-5
TGTGCCAGCAGCTTGGCCCCCGTGCCCTCCTACAATGAGCAGTTCTTC,CASSLAPVPSYNEQFF,TRBJ2-1,-,-,TRBV5-4
TGTGCCAGTAGCCCGACTAGCGGGAACACCGGGGAGCTGTTTTTT,CASSPTSGNTGELFF,TRBJ2-2,TRBD2,-,TRBV19
TGCGCCAGCAGTGGGGGGGGCAGGGTGAGTATTCTGGCGGAAAATAGCAATCAGCCCCAGCATTTT,CASSGGGRVSILAENSNQPQHF,TRBJ1-5,-,-,TRBV10-1
TGCGCCAGCAGTCGGACTCGGGACAATACTAGCACAGATACGCAGTATTTT,CASSRTRDNTSTDTQYF,TRBJ2-3,-,once,TRBV23-1
TGTGCCAGCAGTATCGACAGCACTACGCAGTATTTT,CASSIDSTTQYF,TRBJ2-3,-,-,TRBV27
TGTGCCAGCAGCTTAGGGTTTCGGGGGGGGATAGATACGCAGTATTTT,CASSLGFRGGIDTQYF,TRBJ2-3,TRBD2,-,TRBV11-3
TGTGCCAGCAGTCCTACAGGGCACGAGCAGTACTTC,CASSPTGHEQYF,TRBJ2-7,-,-,TRBV6-6
TGCGCCAGCAGCCAAGACTCGCGGGGGTACAATGAGCAGTTCTTC,CASSQDSRGYNEQFF,TRBJ2-1,TRBD2,-,TRBV4-1
TGTGCCAGCAGTTACTCGGATTTTCGGGGGGGTAATGAGCAGTTCTTC,CASSYSDFRGGNEQFF,TRBJ2-1,TRBD2,-,TRBV6-6
TGTGCCATCAGTCACAGCGGGGCCTCCTACGAGCAGTACTTC,CAISHSGASYEQYF,TRBJ2-7,TRBD2,-,TRBV10-3
TGTGCCAGCAGCTTAAGTAGTTGGGGACTCCTATACAATGAGCAGTTCTTC,CASSLSSWGLLYNEQFF,TRBJ2-1,-,once,TRBV5-4
TGTGCCAGCAGCTTGGTTTTCACCTCCCAGCCCCAGTACTTC,CASSLVFTSQPQYF,TRBJ2-7,-,-,TRBV5-6
TGTGCCAGCAGGGTCTTGAAGCGCGGGGAGCTGTTTTTT,CASRVLKRGELFF,TRBJ2-2,-,-,TRBV6-1
TGTGCCAGCAGCTTTTGGTATGGAGAGACCCAGTACTTC,CASSFWYGETQYF,TRBJ2-5,-,-,TRBV7-3
TGTGCCAGCAGCTTGGGGGACAGGGCAGAAGCTTTCTTT,CASSLGDRAEAFF,TRBJ1-1,TRBD1,-,TRBV5-6